The clone carrying this TCR beta chain occurred many times. Its matching antigen is unknown. This entry is derived from a study of T cells after posttransplantation cyclophosphamide. General study results and limits: After PTCy, TRB diversity resembled that of CNI/methotrexate controls.

Busulfan-fludarabine conditioning, marrow transplant, and cyclophosphamide on days +3 and +4 were administered. The CDR3 runs 14 residues. Germline CDR1 and CDR2: MDHEN and SYDVKM. With 3 bases removed from V and 4 bases from J, the gap between germline ends came to 12 bases. Clones were sequenced by immunoSEQ multiplex PCR, and TCRdb holds only the in-frame ones, with some missing. This sample comprises roughly 3,200 clones, none seen once only. The chain carries TRBV28 and TRBJ1-2; maybe TRBD1 (5 bases). This TCR was recovered from a female patient aged 60 or older who received an allogeneic stem cell transplant from a related donor and was CMV-positive. Some T cells may have come from the graft donor. Sequencing used PBMCs, obtained after allogeneic stem cell transplant with posttransplant cyclophosphamide. The CDR3 loop is CASSLGDGGYGYTF. The CDR3 DNA follows: TGTGCCAGCAGTTTGGGGGACGGGGGCTATGGCTACACCTTC.